One sample yielded the 7 T cell receptor beta chains listed below, sequenced in a study of CD8 T cells in ankylosing spondylitis. Via MiXCR, TCRdb re-called the 5' RACE reads, giving one row per CDR3 protein. The table records hundreds of thousands of distinct CDR3 sequences, 30% to 40% of them present only once. The sample comprised blood, either unsorted or a sorted T cell fraction (not recorded which). The receptor set was obtained from a male donor with ankylosing spondylitis or in good health (not recorded which).

V gene TRBV20-1 combines with J gene TRBJ2-3; D is undetermined. This CDR3 spans 11 amino acids. Germline loops: CDR1 DFQATT, CDR2 SNEGSKA (reference sequence). Trimming cost V 3 bases and J 8 bases, with 9 bases left between them. CDR3 in DNA: TGCAGTGCTAGGTCTGCCGGTACGCAGTATTTT. Its translation: CSARSAGTQYF.

The rearrangement joins TRBV12-3 or TRBV12-4 to TRBJ1-2; no firm D call. Trimming pared 6 bases from V and 6 bases from J, leaving 17 bases between. The CDR3 consists of 14 residues. The CDR3 DNA sequence: TGTGCCAGCAGCCTTACGCTCCAGACGCATGGCTACACCTTC. This gives the protein CASSLTLQTHGYTF.

CDR3 residues: CSAEAPFEPQHF. The CDR3 DNA sequence: TGCAGTGCCGAGGCGCCCTTCGAGCCCCAGCATTTT. This chain joins TRBV20-1 and TRBJ1-5; D call uncertain. Germline V gene data show CDR1 as DFQATT and CDR2 as SNEGSKA (reference sequence). V lost 6 bases and J lost 8, with 14 bases in between. The CDR3 sequence is 12 residues long.

This clonotype showed up just a few times. V gene TRBV10-3 combines with J gene TRBJ2-3; D perhaps matches TRBD1 (6 bases). The CDR3 has 15 amino acids. Looked up from germline, CDR1 is ENHRY and CDR2 is SYGVKD. With 4 bases removed from V and 0 bases from J, the gap between germline ends came to 11 bases. Here the CDR3 reads CAISVTGFSTDTQYF. In nucleotides, the CDR3 is TGTGCCATCAGTGTGACAGGCTTTAGCACAGATACGCAGTATTTT.

This clonotype was counted only a few times. This chain connects TRBV29-1 to TRBJ1-3; D is undetermined. The CDR3 sequence is 11 residues long. Germline lookup yields CDR1 SQVTM and CDR2 ANQGSEA. Trimming took 3 bases from V and 4 from J, leaving 4 bases between them. CDR3 region: CSVEGGNTIYF. CDR3 nucleotide sequence: TGCAGCGTTGAGGGGGGAAACACCATATATTTT.

The V and J genes are TRBV29-1 and TRBJ2-2; D is unresolved. Trimming stripped 2 bases from V and 2 bases from J, with 9 bases between. CDR3 size: 14 residues. Germline-derived CDR1 and CDR2 are SQVTM and ANQGSEA. CDR3 DNA: TGCAGCGTTGAAATGGGGTTTAACACCGGGGAGCTGTTTTTT. Protein product: CSVEMGFNTGELFF.

The table lists this clonotype with a few counts. The chain joins TRBV9 to TRBJ2-3; D is possibly TRBD1 or TRBD2 (5 bases each). The V and J ends lost 0 bases and 6 bases respectively, with 11 bases between them. CDR1 SGDLS and CDR2 YYNGEE come from the germline V gene. The CDR3 spans 14 residues. This chain's CDR3 is CASSVAWGSDTQYF. Here the CDR3 DNA reads TGTGCCAGCAGCGTAGCTTGGGGGTCGGATACGCAGTATTTT. Full variable domain (missing parts from reference TRBV9 and TRBJ2-3): DSGVTQTPKHLITATGQRVTLRCSPRSGDLSVYWYQQSLDQGLQFLIQYYNGEERAKGNILERFSAQQFPDLHSELNLSSLELGDSALYFCASSVAWGSDTQYFGPGTRLTVL.